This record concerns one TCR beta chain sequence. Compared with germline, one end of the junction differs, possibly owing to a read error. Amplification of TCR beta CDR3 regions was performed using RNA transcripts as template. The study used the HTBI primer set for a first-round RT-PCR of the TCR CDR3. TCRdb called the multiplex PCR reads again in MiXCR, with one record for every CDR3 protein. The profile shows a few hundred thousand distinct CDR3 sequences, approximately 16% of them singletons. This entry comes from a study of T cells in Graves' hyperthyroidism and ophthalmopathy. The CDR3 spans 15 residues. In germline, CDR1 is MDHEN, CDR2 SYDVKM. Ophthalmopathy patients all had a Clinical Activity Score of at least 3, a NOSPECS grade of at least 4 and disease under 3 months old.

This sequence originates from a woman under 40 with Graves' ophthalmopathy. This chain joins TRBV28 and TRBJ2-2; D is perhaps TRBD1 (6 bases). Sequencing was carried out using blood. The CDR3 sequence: CASSLARWDTGELSF. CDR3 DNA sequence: TGTGCCAGCAGTTTAGCAAGGTGGGACACCGGGGAGCTGTCTTTT.